The 32 T cell receptor beta chains reported below all come from one sample, sequenced in a study of blood T cell repertoires in COVID-19. Clones were read by immunoSEQ multiplex PCR, and TCRdb kept only the in-frame ones, dropping some. The table includes 130,000 or so clones, about 87% detected once. The sample was peripheral blood. Receptor source: a man aged 50-59 years with acute or convalescent COVID-19.

The table lists this clone with a count of one. The rearrangement joins TRBV5-6 to TRBJ1-6; D ambiguous. V lost 3 bases, J lost 11 bases, and 12 bases lay in between. Germline CDR1 reads SGHDT; CDR2 reads YYEEEE. CDR3 length: 13 amino acids. The CDR3 spells CASSSNTRAPLHF. The CDR3 DNA is TGTGCCAGCAGCTCCAATACTAGAGCACCCCTCCACTTT. The full variable domain, completed using reference TRBV5-6 and TRBJ1-6, is DAGVTQSPTHLIKTRGQQVTLRCSPKSGHDTVSWYQQALGQGPQFIFQYYEEEERQRGNFPDRFSGHQFPNYSSELNVNALLLGDSALYLCASSSNTRAPLHFGNGTRLTVT.

CDR3 nucleotides: TGTGCCAGCAGCTTCCACGGGGTTATGAGGTACGAGCAGTACTTC. Its translation is CASSFHGVMRYEQYF. J is TRBJ2-7 and V is TRBV5-8; TRBD2 might be the D (5 bases). The CDR3 consists of 15 residues. Germline-derived CDR1 and CDR2 are SGHTS and YDEGEE. V was cut by 2 bases and J by 4 bases, with 16 bases left in between.

This clone showed up just once. V usage is TRBV18 and J usage is TRBJ1-1; D perhaps matches TRBD1 (6 bases). The CDR3 spans 15 residues. With 3 bases removed from V and 0 bases from J, the gap between germline ends came to 11 bases. Germline lookup yields CDR1 KGHSH and CDR2 LQKENI. The CDR3 loop is CASSPIGTLNTEAFF. CDR3 bases: TGTGCCAGCTCACCGATAGGGACACTGAACACTGAAGCTTTCTTT.

The rearrangement links TRBV7-9 to TRBJ1-3; 9 bases align to TRBD1. This CDR3 has 16 amino acids. The junction had 5 bases not matched to a gene; V was cut back by 5 bases and J by 0 bases. CDR1 is SEHNR, CDR2 FQNEAQ, per germline (reference sequence). The CDR3 loop reads CASSTTDRGSGNTIYF. CDR3 in DNA: TGTGCCAGCAGCACGACGGACAGGGGCTCTGGAAACACCATATATTTT.

V and J are TRBV7-9 and TRBJ1-3, with a weak D call TRBD1 (5 bases). Between the trimmed V and J ends, which lost 1 base and 0 bases, there was a span of 10 bases. This CDR3 contains 16 residues. CDR1 SEHNR and CDR2 FQNEAQ come from the germline V gene (reference sequence). The CDR3, as DNA: TGTGCCAGCAGCTTAGGACAGCCGATCTCTGGAAACACCATATATTTT. Protein product: CASSLGQPISGNTIYF.

The chain's CDR3 is CASSREGQVGSPLHF. In DNA form, the CDR3 reads TGTGCCAGCAGTAGGGAGGGACAGGTCGGATCACCCCTCCACTTT. The chain has TRBV6-5 and TRBJ1-6, with TRBD1 matching over 8 bases. CDR3 length: 15 amino acids. The germline V gene has CDR1 MNHEY and CDR2 SVGAGI. J was trimmed by 10 bases and V by 5 bases; bases with no gene match: 10.

The gene calls are TRBV5-4 and TRBJ1-1, with 9 nucleotides matching TRBD1. This CDR3 spans 14 amino acids. The V and J ends lost 6 bases and 3 bases, in that order; junction bases with no gene match: 6. Germline V gene lookup returns CDR1 SGHNT and CDR2 YYREEE (reference sequence). The CDR3 is CASTRTGAHTEAFF. The CDR3 DNA sequence: TGTGCCAGCACAAGGACAGGGGCCCACACTGAAGCTTTCTTT.

The V call is TRBV28, the J call TRBJ1-2, with a weak D call TRBD1 (6 bases). V lost 4 bases and J lost 6, with 15 bases in between. Per the germline V gene, CDR1 is MDHEN and CDR2 is SYDVKM. The CDR3 sequence is 14 residues long. CDR3 protein: CASSSRTGINGYTF. In DNA form, the CDR3 reads TGTGCCAGCAGTTCCCGAACAGGGATCAATGGCTACACCTTC.

This chain joins TRBV3-1 (or the pseudogene TRBV3-2) and TRBJ1-1; TRBD1 is a possible D gene (5 bases). Germline CDR1 is LGHDT and CDR2 is YNNKEL (reference sequence). CDR3 size: 14 residues. The V end was cut by 4 bases, the J end by 0 bases, with 9 bases between. CDR3 in amino acids: CASSLREMNTEAFF. The CDR3 bases are TGTGCCAGCAGCCTCAGGGAAATGAACACTGAAGCTTTCTTT.

This clone was seen more than once but under ten times. This chain joins TRBV19 and TRBJ1-2, with 9 positions matching TRBD1. The CDR3 runs to 14 residues. Germline V gene sequence: CDR1 LNHDA, CDR2 SQIVND (reference sequence). V shed 7 bases, J shed 5 bases, and the junction held 8 bases outside the gene matches. CDR3 sequence reads: CASNNRDRVYGYTF. CDR3 nucleotides: TGTGCCAGTAACAACCGGGACAGGGTGTATGGCTACACCTTC.

The chain links TRBV13 to TRBJ1-4; D is possibly TRBD1 (6 bases). The CDR3 has 17 amino acids. Germline-derived CDR1 and CDR2 are PRHDT and FYEKMQ (reference sequence). V lost 5 bases and J lost 8, with 24 bases in between. The CDR3 DNA follows: TGTGCCAGCAGCCAAAGGTACAGGGAAGCCGGGAGGGAAAAACTGTTTTTT. It translates to CASSQRYREAGREKLFF.

This clone was recorded a few times. The J gene is TRBJ2-1, the V gene TRBV9; possible D gene TRBD2, 6 bases. The CDR3 covers 15 residues. Germline CDR1 reads SGDLS; CDR2 reads YYNGEE. V lost 0 bases, J lost 4 bases, and 11 bases lay in between. This CDR3 is CASSVDSGGYNEQFF. CDR3 DNA sequence: TGTGCCAGCAGCGTAGATTCTGGGGGGTACAATGAGCAGTTCTTC. Variable domain in full (rest from reference TRBV9 and TRBJ2-1): DSGVTQTPKHLITATGQRVTLRCSPRSGDLSVYWYQQSLDQGLQFLIQYYNGEERAKGNILERFSAQQFPDLHSELNLSSLELGDSALYFCASSVDSGGYNEQFFGPGTRLTVL.

The V and J genes are TRBV4-1 and TRBJ1-4; D ambiguous. Looked up from germline, CDR1 is MGHRA and CDR2 is YSYEKL. The germline V and J ends were trimmed by 0 bases and 1 base, with 9 bases remaining between them. The CDR3 is made up of 16 amino acids. CDR3 nucleotides: TGCGCCAGCAGCCAAGAAGTCGTCAGAACTAATGAAAAACTGTTTTTT. It encodes CASSQEVVRTNEKLFF.

The J gene is TRBJ2-5, the V gene TRBV3-1 (or the pseudogene TRBV3-2); D not certain. The germline V gene has CDR1 LGHDT and CDR2 YNNKEL (reference sequence). The CDR3 spans 14 residues. Between the trimmed V and J ends, which lost 3 bases and 5 bases, there was a span of 13 bases. This CDR3 is CASSQIFRRETQYF. DNA of the CDR3: TGTGCCAGCAGCCAGATCTTTAGGCGGGAGACCCAGTACTTC.

The V call is TRBV19, the J call TRBJ1-1, with a weak D call TRBD1 (6 bases). The CDR3 runs 15 residues. V lost 3 bases, J lost 2 bases, and 13 bases lay in between. Germline-derived CDR1 and CDR2 are LNHDA and SQIVND (reference sequence). The CDR3 DNA reads TGTGCCAGTAGTATCCGGCGGGGGGCAAACACTGAAGCTTTCTTT. Encoded protein: CASSIRRGANTEAFF.

In DNA form, the CDR3 reads TGTGCCAGCACCCGGGAGGGCTACACCTTC. Amino acids: CASTREGYTF. V gene TRBV21-1 combines with J gene TRBJ1-2. TRBV21-1 is flagged as a pseudogene. The CDR3 is 10 residues long.

This chain uses TRBV7-2 with TRBJ1-6; 7 positions match TRBD1. CDR3 length: 14 amino acids. Germline CDR1 reads SGHTA; CDR2 reads FQGNSA. The V and J ends lost 5 bases and 9 bases, in that order; junction bases with no gene match: 7. In DNA, the CDR3 is TGTGCCAGCAGCCAGGGACAGACTCTTTCACCCCTCCACTTT. Its translation is CASSQGQTLSPLHF.

This clone appeared a single time. J is TRBJ2-3 and V is TRBV5-4; 9 positions match TRBD1. The CDR3 runs 16 residues. Germline CDR1 reads SGHNT; CDR2 reads YYREEE (reference sequence). J was trimmed by 4 bases and V by 7 bases; bases with no gene match: 13. The DNA of the CDR3 is TGTGCCAGCGGTCTACAGGGGGACAGGGTCCCAGATACGCAGTATTTT. The encoded protein is CASGLQGDRVPDTQYF.

The chain joins TRBV24-1 to TRBJ1-1, with TRBD1 matching 12 bases. The CDR3 is 16 residues long. The V gene end was trimmed by 4 bases and the J gene end by 3 bases; junction bases not matched to a gene: 5. The germline V gene has CDR1 KGHDR and CDR2 SFDVKD. CDR3 DNA sequence: TGTGCCACCAGTGACGCCGGGACAGGGGGCTACACTGAAGCTTTCTTT. This translates into CATSDAGTGGYTEAFF.

The rearrangement links TRBV5-4 to TRBJ1-4, with no clear D. V was pared by 0 bases and J by 7 bases, with 7 bases between. The CDR3 has 13 residues. Germline V gene sequence: CDR1 SGHNT, CDR2 YYREEE (reference sequence). CDR3 protein: CASSLDWSEKLFF. The CDR3 DNA reads as TGTGCCAGCAGCTTGGACTGGAGTGAAAAACTGTTTTTT. The full variable domain, with the rest looked up from reference TRBV5-4 and TRBJ1-4, is ETGVTQSPTHLIKTRGQQVTLRCSSQSGHNTVSWYQQALGQGPQFIFQYYREEENGRGNFPPRFSGLQFPNYSSELNVNALELDDSALYLCASSLDWSEKLFFGSGTQLSVL.

The rearrangement uses TRBV5-1 and TRBJ1-5; 7 nucleotides agree with TRBD1. The CDR3 runs 13 residues. Germline CDR1 and CDR2: SGHRS and YFSETQ. Germline trimming cut 4 bases from V and 4 bases from J; bases unmatched to any gene: 2. Here the CDR3 reads CASSRGPNQPQHF. The CDR3, as DNA: TGCGCCAGCAGCAGGGGGCCAAATCAGCCCCAGCATTTT.

The V gene is TRBV4-1, the J gene TRBJ1-1; no firm D call. Germline CDR1 is MGHRA and CDR2 is YSYEKL. This CDR3 spans 16 amino acids. Trimming removed 0 bases at V and 3 bases at J, with 14 bases between. CDR3 coding DNA: TGCGCCAGCAGCCAAGATCAGAGGGCCGGGGACACTGAAGCTTTCTTT. Residues: CASSQDQRAGDTEAFF.

The rearrangement links TRBV3-1 (or the pseudogene TRBV3-2) to TRBJ1-1; possibly TRBD1 for D (6 bases). Germline CDR1 is LGHDT and CDR2 is YNNKEL (reference sequence). The CDR3 runs 14 residues. V shed 4 bases and J shed 4 bases, with 13 bases lying between them. CDR3 coding DNA: TGTGCCAGCAGCCTTCAGGGGTTTAGCACTGAAGCTTTCTTT. Its protein is CASSLQGFSTEAFF.

The V and J genes are TRBV5-6 and TRBJ1-3; 7 bases map to TRBD1. The length of the CDR3 is 14 residues. V trimming: 4 bases; J trimming: 6 bases; junction bases outside the gene matches: 7. Germline V gene sequence: CDR1 SGHDT, CDR2 YYEEEE. Here the CDR3 DNA reads TGTGCCAGCAGCCCGAGGGGGCGTGAAAACACCATATATTTT. It is translated as CASSPRGRENTIYF.

The rearrangement joins TRBV3-1 (or the pseudogene TRBV3-2) to TRBJ1-5; D is unclear. The germline CDR1 and CDR2 sequences are LGHDT and YNNKEL (reference sequence). V was shortened by 1 base and J by 4 bases, with 11 bases between the two germline ends. The CDR3 is 15 residues long. CDR3 DNA sequence: TGTGCCAGCAGCCAAGGGGCCCTTTTGAATCAGCCCCAGCATTTT. Protein: CASSQGALLNQPQHF.

The gene calls are TRBV5-1 and TRBJ2-3; 8 nucleotides line up with TRBD1. V lost 2 bases and J lost 5; bases outside the gene matches: 4. The CDR3 covers 14 residues. Germline V gene data show CDR1 as SGHRS and CDR2 as YFSETQ. The CDR3 bases are TGCGCCAGCAGCTTACAGGGGGTTATAGATACGCAGTATTTT. Protein: CASSLQGVIDTQYF.

CDR3 DNA sequence: TGTGCCAGCAGTGAAGCGCGGGGGGTAAGCACTGAAGCTTTCTTT. Translation: CASSEARGVSTEAFF. The rearrangement joins TRBV2 to TRBJ1-1, with a possible D match to TRBD1 (5 bases). The V end lost 0 bases, the J end lost 4 bases, and 12 bases lay between the germline ends. CDR3 length: 15 residues. In germline, CDR1 is SNHLY, CDR2 FYNNEI.

This chain links TRBV11-2 with TRBJ2-3, with TRBD2 matching over 8 bases. Trimming removed 0 bases from V and 2 bases from J; junction bases left unmatched: 7. Germline CDR1 is SGHAT and CDR2 is FQNNGV. The CDR3 is 17 amino acids. The CDR3 spells CASSLDGIAGNTDTQYF. CDR3 coding DNA: TGTGCCAGCAGCTTAGATGGAATAGCGGGGAACACAGATACGCAGTATTTT.

This chain connects TRBV5-4 to TRBJ2-7, with D maybe TRBD1 (6 bases). The ends were cut back, 3 bases at V and 1 base at J, with 14 bases in the middle. The CDR3 runs to 15 residues. CDR1 and CDR2 (germline): SGHNT, YYREEE (reference sequence). Here the CDR3 reads CASSWDPGTSYEQYF. The CDR3, as DNA: TGTGCCAGCAGCTGGGACCCCGGGACATCCTACGAGCAGTACTTC.

In regard to this clone: One end of the junction fails to match germline, which may point to a read error. The chain recombines TRBV19 with TRBJ1-3, with a possible D match to TRBD1 (6 bases). Germline values: CDR1 LNHDA, CDR2 SQIVND (reference sequence). The CDR3 contains 15 residues. Here the CDR3 DNA reads TGTGCCAGCAGTACGGGACAAGGGGCGGGTAACACCATATATTTT. This sequence encodes CASSTGQGAGNTIYF.

This clone was counted a few times. The CDR3: CASSWGLAGESYEQYF. Written as DNA, the CDR3 is TGTGCCAGCAGCTGGGGACTAGCGGGAGAGTCCTACGAGCAGTACTTC. This chain joins TRBV7-6 and TRBJ2-7; 14 nucleotides align to TRBD2. Germline V gene lookup returns CDR1 SGHVS and CDR2 FNYEAQ. The CDR3 is 16 residues long. With V trimmed by 4 bases and J by 1 base, 3 bases remained unmatched.

This chain connects TRBV28 to TRBJ2-7; possibly TRBD1 for D (6 bases). Germline CDR1 reads MDHEN; CDR2 reads SYDVKM. Trimming stripped 6 bases from V and 3 bases from J, with 15 bases between. CDR3 length equals 14 residues. This CDR3 is CASSNYRTVYEQYF. The CDR3 DNA reads as TGTGCCAGCAGCAACTACCGGACAGTCTACGAGCAGTACTTC. Full variable domain (rest looked up from reference TRBV28 and TRBJ2-7): DVKVTQSSRYLVKRTGEKVFLECVQDMDHENMFWYRQDPGLGLRLIYFSYDVKMKEKGDIPEGYSVSREKKERFSLILESASTNQTSMYLCASSNYRTVYEQYFGPGTRLTVT.